The 23 T cell receptor beta chains reported below all come from one sample, sequenced in a study of regulatory T cells in long-lasting Graves disease. Time point here: newly diagnosed GD, antithyroid drugs for less than 3 months. The TCR library was made from RNA extracted from PBMCs. To make TCR beta libraries, researchers used iRepertoire HTBI primers and Arm-PCR of CDR3 regions. MiXCR was run by TCRdb on the multiplex PCR reads, yielding one entry per CDR3 protein. This table has 200,000 to 250,000 distinct CDR3 sequences, around 16% appearing once. Sequencing used peripheral blood mononuclear cells (PBMCs), obtained at new diagnosis, from a patient treated with antithyroid drugs. The receptors here all came from a female donor with Graves disease.

This clonotype was seen ten or more times. The chain couples TRBV9 to TRBJ2-1; D uncertain. The germline V gene encodes CDR1 SGDLS and CDR2 YYNGEE. V shed 2 bases and J shed 5 bases, with 8 bases lying between them. This CDR3 comprises 13 residues. This chain's CDR3 is CASSVDLNNEQFF. The CDR3 nucleotides read TGTGCCAGCAGCGTTGACTTAAACAATGAGCAGTTCTTC.

A remark on this clonotype: A much larger clone sits a single nucleotide away, making a read error possible. The chain couples TRBV5-8 to TRBJ2-5, with D possibly matching TRBD1 (7 bases). Germline assignment: CDR1 SGHTS and CDR2 YDEGEE. This CDR3 is built from 15 residues. In nucleotides, the CDR3 is TGTGCCAGCAGCTTCGGTTCAGGGGGAGGCGAGACCCAGCACTTC. Translated, it gives CASSFGSGGGETQHF.

V gene TRBV27 combines with J gene TRBJ1-4; the match to TRBD1 covers 8 bases. Trimming cost V 5 bases and J 6 bases; bases outside gene matches: 8. This CDR3 spans 15 amino acids. CDR1 MNHEY and CDR2 SMNVEV come from the germline V gene (reference sequence). CDR3 region: CASSSSGTGHEKLFF. The CDR3 DNA sequence: TGTGCCAGCAGTAGCTCCGGGACAGGCCATGAAAAACTGTTTTTT.

In this sample, this clonotype turned up many times. The chain combines TRBV29-1 with TRBJ2-3; 8 nucleotides line up with TRBD1. Per germline, CDR1 SQVTM and CDR2 ANQGSEA. CDR3 length: 15 amino acids. The V and J ends lost 2 bases and 3 bases, in that order; junction bases with no gene match: 7. In nucleotides, the CDR3 is TGCAGCGTTGAATTCAGGGGGCGCGGGACAGATACGCAGTATTTT. Protein: CSVEFRGRGTDTQYF.

This clonotype was recorded many times. J is TRBJ1-5 and V is TRBV12-3 or TRBV12-4; no firm D call. This CDR3 is 12 amino acids long. Between the trimmed V and J ends, which lost 7 bases and 5 bases, there was a span of 9 bases. The CDR3 nucleotides are TGTGCCAGCAAGGCCCCAGATCAGCCCCAGCATTTT. This codes for CASKAPDQPQHF.

This clonotype was detected ten times or more. The chain joins TRBV6-1 to TRBJ1-1, with 7 bases matching TRBD1. The V and J ends lost 6 bases and 5 bases, in that order; junction bases with no gene match: 9. This CDR3 has 14 amino acids. CDR1 is MNHNS, CDR2 SASEGT, per germline. In DNA form, the CDR3 reads TGTGCCAGCAGACCCACAGGGGTGGGGACTGAAGCTTTCTTT. This sequence encodes CASRPTGVGTEAFF.

This clonotype was counted ten times or more. This chain connects TRBV19 to TRBJ2-7, with TRBD2 matching over 9 bases. After removal of 8 bases from V and 2 bases from J, the junction contained 7 bases not matched to a gene. There are 14 residues in the CDR3. From germline, CDR1 is LNHDA and CDR2 SQIVND (reference sequence). The CDR3 nucleotides read TGTGCCAGTGCTAGCGGGATGGGCGCCTACGAGCAGTACTTC. This translates into CASASGMGAYEQYF.

This sequence joins TRBV12-3 or TRBV12-4 and TRBJ2-5, with a possible D match to TRBD1 (6 bases). With the DNA end fitting TRBJ2-1 better, the J assignment may be wrong. The CDR3 has 13 residues. The CDR3 DNA follows: TGTGCCAGCAGTCCGTACCAGGGGTCTGAGCAGTTCTTC. Translating gives CASSPYQGSEQFF.

This clonotype was seen at least ten times. The chain is built from TRBV7-2 and TRBJ1-6; D perhaps matches TRBD1 (5 bases). V gave up 3 bases and J gave up 2 bases, with 5 bases separating them. This CDR3 region has 14 residues. CDR1 is SGHTA, CDR2 FQGNSA, per germline. The DNA of the CDR3 is TGTGCCAGCAGCTTGGACACCTATAATTCACCCCTCCACTTT. It yields the protein CASSLDTYNSPLHF. The full variable domain, with the rest looked up from reference TRBV7-2 and TRBJ1-6, is GAGVSQSPSNKVTEKGKDVELRCDPISGHTALYWYRQSLGQGLEFLIYFQGNSAPDKSGLPSDRFSAERTGGSVSTLTIQRTQQEDSAVYLCASSLDTYNSPLHFGNGTRLTVT.

This clonotype was observed at least ten times. The rearrangement uses TRBV6-2 or TRBV6-3 and TRBJ2-7, with 8 positions matching TRBD1. From germline, CDR1 is MNHEY and CDR2 SVGEGT. The CDR3 spans 15 residues. The ends lost 6 bases at V and 4 bases at J; junction bases unmatched: 11. The CDR3 is CASSPLGTGDYEQYF. The CDR3 DNA is TGTGCCAGCAGCCCACTGGGGACAGGAGATTACGAGCAGTACTTC.

The table lists this clonotype with many counts. The V gene is TRBV6-1, the J gene TRBJ2-7, with D perhaps assigned TRBD1 or TRBD2 (6 bases each). The CDR3 covers 13 residues. V gave up 1 base and J gave up 5 bases, with 9 bases separating them. From germline, CDR1 is MNHNS and CDR2 SASEGT. The CDR3 reads CASSEDGGDEQYF. CDR3 DNA sequence: TGTGCCAGCAGTGAAGACGGGGGCGACGAGCAGTACTTC.

This clonotype was counted many times. The chain couples TRBV5-1 to TRBJ1-1; a weak D match, TRBD1 (5 bases). Per germline, CDR1 SGHRS and CDR2 YFSETQ. V was clipped by 2 bases and J by 0 bases, with 8 bases between them. This CDR3 comprises 14 residues. The CDR3 sequence is CASSLGVLNTEAFF. The CDR3 DNA is TGCGCCAGCAGCTTAGGGGTGCTGAACACTGAAGCTTTCTTT.

DNA for the CDR3: TGTGCCAGCAGCCAAGATCTTCGCAGTTACGCTTTCTTT. Protein product: CASSQDLRSYAFF. This chain connects TRBV14 to TRBJ1-1, with D unresolved. Germline CDR1 is SGHDN and CDR2 is FVKESK. V lost 0 bases to trimming and J lost 11 bases, with 13 bases between them. This CDR3 is 13 amino acids long.

Note on this clonotype: This likely came from a read error, as a far larger clone is one base away. This chain connects TRBV11-2 to TRBJ2-5; D unclear. This CDR3 is built from 14 residues. The germline V gene has CDR1 SGHAT and CDR2 FQNNGV. The CDR3 protein is CASSLALSYNEQCF. The CDR3 DNA follows: TGTGCCAGCAGCTTAGCCCTATCCTACAATGAGCAGTGCTTC.

This clonotype was counted ten times or more. This sequence joins TRBV20-1 and TRBJ2-5; D is tentatively TRBD1 or TRBD2 (7 bases each). The CDR3 consists of 13 residues. CDR1 is DFQATT, CDR2 SNEGSKA, per germline (reference sequence). V was shortened by 5 bases and J by 5 bases, with 15 bases between the two germline ends. For the CDR3, the DNA is TGCAGTGCTCAGGGGGGGGGTCAGGAGACCCAGTACTTC. Translating it yields CSAQGGGQETQYF.

This clonotype has just a few counts. This chain connects TRBV5-6 to TRBJ1-1; D gene unclear. The germline V and J ends were trimmed by 5 bases and 5 bases, with 10 bases remaining between them. The length of the CDR3 is 12 residues. Germline V gives CDR1 SGHDT, CDR2 YYEEEE. The CDR3 loop reads CASSWERTEAFF. CDR3 sequence (DNA): TGTGCCAGCAGTTGGGAAAGGACTGAAGCTTTCTTT.

Of note for this clonotype: This may stem from a read error, because a much larger clone lies one nucleotide away. J is TRBJ1-1 and V is TRBV20-1, with D possibly TRBD1 on 5 matching bases. Germline V lookup: CDR1 DFQATT, CDR2 SNEGSKA (reference sequence). V gave up 5 bases and J gave up 4 bases, with 14 bases separating them. The CDR3 sequence is 13 residues long. As DNA, the CDR3 is TGCAGTGCTGGGGGTGGGAGTATCACTGAAGCTTTCTTT. Its translation is CSAGGGSITEAFF.

At least ten counts were recorded for this clonotype. CDR3: CSVNPEQGGTDTQYF. As DNA, the CDR3 is TGCAGCGTTAACCCCGAACAGGGGGGCACAGATACGCAGTATTTT. V and J are TRBV29-1 and TRBJ2-3; 8 bases map to TRBD1. Germline loops: CDR1 SQVTM, CDR2 ANQGSEA. Trimming took 5 bases from V and 1 from J; bases not matched to a gene: 8. The CDR3 covers 15 residues.

The chain combines TRBV11-2 with TRBJ2-7; 9 nucleotides match TRBD1. This CDR3 region has 16 residues. The germline V gene has CDR1 SGHAT and CDR2 FQNNGV. The J segment lost 0 bases and the V segment lost 5 bases, leaving 8 bases of the junction unmatched. CDR3 in DNA: TGTGCCAGCAGCCAAGCCGGGACAGGGAGCTCCTACGAGCAGTACTTC. As protein: CASSQAGTGSSYEQYF. Based on the CDR3 plus reference TRBV11-2 and TRBJ2-7, the full variable domain is EAGVAQSPRYKIIEKRQSVAFWCNPISGHATLYWYQQILGQGPKLLIQFQNNGVVDDSQLPKDRFSAERLKGVDSTLKIQPAKLEDSAVYLCASSQAGTGSSYEQYFGPGTRLTVT.

The chain links TRBV5-1 to TRBJ1-3, with TRBD1 identical over 9 bases. Per the germline V gene, CDR1 is SGHRS and CDR2 is YFSETQ. The CDR3 has 15 residues. J was trimmed by 4 bases and V by 4 bases; bases with no gene match: 6. CDR3 DNA: TGCGCCAGCAGCCGAGAGGGACAGGGAGGAAACACCATATATTTT. Residues: CASSREGQGGNTIYF.

On this clonotype itself: A far larger clone is just one base off, so this is likely a read error. The chain has TRBV7-9 and TRBJ2-3; D is undetermined. Germline assignment: CDR1 SEHNR and CDR2 FQNEAQ (reference sequence). This CDR3 is 12 amino acids long. CDR3 DNA: TGTGCCAGCAGTAGGAGCACAGATGCGCAGTATTTT. It yields the protein CASSRSTDAQYF.

The chain combines TRBV20-1 with TRBJ2-3; D assignment may be TRBD1 or TRBD2 (6 bases each). This CDR3 comprises 16 residues. The V gene's germline CDR1 is DFQATT and CDR2 SNEGSKA (reference sequence). Trimming took 3 bases from V and 7 from J, leaving 23 bases between them. The CDR3 coding sequence is TGCAGTGCTAGGAACGTTGTTGGGCGGAGGGGGAATACGCAGTATTTT. Protein sequence: CSARNVVGRRGNTQYF.

This clonotype has at least ten counts. The V and J genes are TRBV9 and TRBJ2-3; 10 bases line up with TRBD2. The CDR3 totals 16 residues. Germline lookup yields CDR1 SGDLS and CDR2 YYNGEE. With V trimmed by 7 bases and J by 6 bases, 14 bases remained unmatched. The CDR3 DNA is TGTGCCAGCGCAACGGGGCTAGCGGGAGATGCCGATACGCAGTATTTT. Translating gives CASATGLAGDADTQYF.